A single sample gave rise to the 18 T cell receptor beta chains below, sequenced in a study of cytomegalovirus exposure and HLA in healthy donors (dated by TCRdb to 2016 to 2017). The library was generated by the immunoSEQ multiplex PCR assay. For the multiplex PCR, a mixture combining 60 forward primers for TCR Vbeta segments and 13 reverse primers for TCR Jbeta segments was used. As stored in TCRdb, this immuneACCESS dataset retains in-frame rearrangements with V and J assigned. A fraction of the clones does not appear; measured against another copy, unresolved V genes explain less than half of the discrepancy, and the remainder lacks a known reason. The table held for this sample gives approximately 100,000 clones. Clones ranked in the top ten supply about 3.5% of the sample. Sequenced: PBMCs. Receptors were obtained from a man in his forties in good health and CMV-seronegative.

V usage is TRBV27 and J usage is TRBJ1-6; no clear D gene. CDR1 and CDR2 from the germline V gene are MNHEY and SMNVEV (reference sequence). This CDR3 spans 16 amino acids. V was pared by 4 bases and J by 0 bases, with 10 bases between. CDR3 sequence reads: CASSSRKSSYNSPLHF. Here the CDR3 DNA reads TGTGCCAGCAGTTCCCGTAAGAGCTCCTATAATTCACCCCTCCACTTT.

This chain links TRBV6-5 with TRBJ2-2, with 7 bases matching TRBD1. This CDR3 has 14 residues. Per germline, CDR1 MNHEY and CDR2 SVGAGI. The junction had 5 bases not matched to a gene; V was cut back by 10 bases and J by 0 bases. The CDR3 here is CATRQGTNTGELFF. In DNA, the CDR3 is TGTGCCACCCGACAGGGAACGAACACCGGGGAGCTGTTTTTT.

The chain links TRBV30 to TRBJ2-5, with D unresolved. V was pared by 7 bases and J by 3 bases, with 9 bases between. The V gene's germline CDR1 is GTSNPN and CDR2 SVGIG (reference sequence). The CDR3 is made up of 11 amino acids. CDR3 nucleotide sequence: TGTGCCTACTCGATAGAAGAGACCCAGTACTTC. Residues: CAYSIEETQYF. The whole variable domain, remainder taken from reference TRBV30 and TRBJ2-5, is SQTIHQWPATLVQPVGSPLSLECTVEGTSNPNLYWYRQAAGRGLQLLFYSVGIGQISSEVPQNLSASRPQDRQFILSSKKLLLSDSGFYLCAYSIEETQYFGPGTRLLVL.

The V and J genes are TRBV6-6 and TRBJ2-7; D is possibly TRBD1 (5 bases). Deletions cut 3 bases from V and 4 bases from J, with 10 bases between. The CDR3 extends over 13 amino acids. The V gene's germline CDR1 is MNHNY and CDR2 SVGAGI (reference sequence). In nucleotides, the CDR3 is TGTGCCAGCAGTTATTACAGGTCTTACGAGCAGTACTTC. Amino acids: CASSYYRSYEQYF.

The CDR3 DNA follows: TGCAGCGTTCAAACCAGGGTCTACGAGCAGTACTTC. This encodes CSVQTRVYEQYF. The chain carries TRBV29-1 and TRBJ2-7; perhaps TRBD1 as D (5 bases). The germline gives CDR1 SQVTM, CDR2 ANQGSEA. This CDR3 comprises 12 residues. Trimming took 5 bases from V and 3 from J, leaving 11 bases between them.

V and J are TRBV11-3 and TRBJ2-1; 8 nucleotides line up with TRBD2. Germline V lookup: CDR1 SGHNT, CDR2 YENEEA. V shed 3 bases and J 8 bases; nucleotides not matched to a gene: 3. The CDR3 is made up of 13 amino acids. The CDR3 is CASSFRRGDEQFF. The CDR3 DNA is TGTGCCAGCAGCTTTAGGCGGGGGGATGAGCAGTTCTTC.

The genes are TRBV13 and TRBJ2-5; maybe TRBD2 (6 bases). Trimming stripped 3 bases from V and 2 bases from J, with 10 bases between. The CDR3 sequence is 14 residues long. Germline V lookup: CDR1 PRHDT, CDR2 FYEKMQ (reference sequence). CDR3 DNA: TGTGCCAGCAGCTTCCGGGACTTGCAAGAGACCCAGTACTTC. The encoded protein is CASSFRDLQETQYF.

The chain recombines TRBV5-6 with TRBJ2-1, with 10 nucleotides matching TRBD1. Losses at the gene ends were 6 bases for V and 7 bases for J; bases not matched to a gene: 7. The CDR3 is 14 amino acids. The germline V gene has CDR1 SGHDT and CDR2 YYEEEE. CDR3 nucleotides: TGTGCCAGCAACCGACAGGGGGCGTTGAATGAGCAGTTCTTC. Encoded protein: CASNRQGALNEQFF.

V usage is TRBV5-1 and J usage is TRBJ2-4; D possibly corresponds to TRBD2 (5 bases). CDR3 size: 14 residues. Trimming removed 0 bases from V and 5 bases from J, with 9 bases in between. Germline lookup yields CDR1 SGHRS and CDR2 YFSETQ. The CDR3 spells CASSLAVGENIQYF. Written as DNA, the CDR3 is TGCGCCAGCAGCTTGGCCGTCGGGGAAAACATTCAGTACTTC.

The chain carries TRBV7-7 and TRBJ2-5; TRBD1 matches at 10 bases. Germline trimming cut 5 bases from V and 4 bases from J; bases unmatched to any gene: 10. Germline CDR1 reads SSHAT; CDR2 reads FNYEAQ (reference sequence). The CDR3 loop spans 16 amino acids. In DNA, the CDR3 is TGTGCCAGCAGCCCCCTCGGGACAGGGGTAGCAGAGACCCAGTACTTC. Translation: CASSPLGTGVAETQYF.

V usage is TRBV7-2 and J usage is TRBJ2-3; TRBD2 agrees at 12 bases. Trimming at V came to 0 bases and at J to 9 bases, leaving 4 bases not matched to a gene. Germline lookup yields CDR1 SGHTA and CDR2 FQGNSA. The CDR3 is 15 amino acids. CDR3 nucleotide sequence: TGTGCCAGCAGCTTAGCGACTAGCGGGAGCGTAACGCAGTATTTT. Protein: CASSLATSGSVTQYF.

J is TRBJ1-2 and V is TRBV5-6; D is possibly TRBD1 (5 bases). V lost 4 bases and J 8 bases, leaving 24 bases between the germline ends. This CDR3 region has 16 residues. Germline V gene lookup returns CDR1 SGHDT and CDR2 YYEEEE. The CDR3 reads CASSKTPAGQSGGYTF. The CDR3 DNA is TGTGCCAGCAGCAAAACTCCCGCGGGGCAATCTGGAGGCTACACCTTC.

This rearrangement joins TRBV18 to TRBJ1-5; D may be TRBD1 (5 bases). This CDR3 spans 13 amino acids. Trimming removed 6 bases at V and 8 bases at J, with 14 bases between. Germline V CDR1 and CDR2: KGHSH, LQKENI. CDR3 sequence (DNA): TGTGCCAGCTCCCAAGACGCGGGGGAGCCCCAGCATTTT. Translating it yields CASSQDAGEPQHF.

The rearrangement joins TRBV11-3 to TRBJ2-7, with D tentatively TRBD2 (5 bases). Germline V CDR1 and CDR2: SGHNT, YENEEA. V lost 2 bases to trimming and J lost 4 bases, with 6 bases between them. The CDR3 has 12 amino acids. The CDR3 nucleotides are TGTGCCAGCAGCTTATCGGGGTACGAGCAGTACTTC. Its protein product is CASSLSGYEQYF.

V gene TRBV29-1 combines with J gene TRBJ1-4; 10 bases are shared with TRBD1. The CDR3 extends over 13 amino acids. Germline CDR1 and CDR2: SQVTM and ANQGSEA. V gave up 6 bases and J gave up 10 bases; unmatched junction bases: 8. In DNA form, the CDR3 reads TGCAGCGTCGTTCCGGGACAGGGGTTAAAACTGTTTTTT. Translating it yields CSVVPGQGLKLFF.

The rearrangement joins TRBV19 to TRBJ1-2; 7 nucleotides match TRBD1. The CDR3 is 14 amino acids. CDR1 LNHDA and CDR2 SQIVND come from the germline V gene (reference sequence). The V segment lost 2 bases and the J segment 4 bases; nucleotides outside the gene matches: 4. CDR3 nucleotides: TGTGCCAGTAGTATAACAGGGGTGGCCTATGGCTACACCTTC. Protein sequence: CASSITGVAYGYTF.

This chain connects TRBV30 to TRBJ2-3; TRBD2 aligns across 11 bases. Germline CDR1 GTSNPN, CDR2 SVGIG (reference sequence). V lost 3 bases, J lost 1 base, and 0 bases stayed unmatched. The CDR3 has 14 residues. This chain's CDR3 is CAWRTSGGTDTQYF. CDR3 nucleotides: TGTGCCTGGAGGACTAGCGGGGGCACAGATACGCAGTATTTT.

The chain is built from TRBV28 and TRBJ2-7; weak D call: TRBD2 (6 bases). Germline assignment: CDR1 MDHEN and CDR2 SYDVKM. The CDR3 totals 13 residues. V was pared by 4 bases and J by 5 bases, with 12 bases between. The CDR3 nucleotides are TGTGCCAGCAGTTACGGGAGCCCGAACGAGCAGTACTTC. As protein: CASSYGSPNEQYF.